Shown below are 10 T cell receptor beta chains from a single sample sequenced in a study of blood T cell repertoires in COVID-19. The method was immunoSEQ multiplex PCR; TCRdb's version includes in-frame clones alone and lacks a portion of them. In the table there are about 60,000 clones, roughly 82% of which are singletons. Source material: peripheral blood. These receptors were taken from a woman of 80 years or more with acute or convalescent COVID-19.

The J gene is TRBJ2-7, the V gene TRBV7-9, with 7 bases fitting TRBD2. V lost 7 bases and J lost 0; bases outside the gene matches: 9. Germline CDR1 is SEHNR and CDR2 is FQNEAQ (reference sequence). This CDR3 spans 15 amino acids. The CDR3 here is CASTGWGGTSYEQYF. Here the CDR3 DNA reads TGTGCCAGCACCGGGTGGGGGGGGACCTCCTACGAGCAGTACTTC.

This chain joins TRBV7-9 and TRBJ2-3; TRBD2 agrees at 11 bases. The CDR3 is 14 residues long. In germline, CDR1 is SEHNR, CDR2 FQNEAQ (reference sequence). Trimming took 5 bases from V and 6 from J; bases not matched to a gene: 4. Here the CDR3 reads CASSPTSGDDTQYF. The DNA of the CDR3 is TGTGCCAGCAGCCCGACTAGCGGGGATGATACGCAGTATTTT.

This rearrangement joins TRBV30 to TRBJ1-2, with a weak D call TRBD1 (5 bases). The CDR3 runs to 13 residues. Trimming removed 1 base at V and 4 bases at J, with 10 bases between. Germline V CDR1 and CDR2: GTSNPN, SVGIG (reference sequence). As DNA, the CDR3 is TGTGCCTGGAGTGCAACGGGGGTCTATGGCTACACCTTC. Encoded protein: CAWSATGVYGYTF.

This clone was counted a few times. This chain links TRBV9 with TRBJ1-1; possibly TRBD1 for D (5 bases). Deletions cut 3 bases from V and 4 bases from J, with 28 bases between. The CDR3 covers 19 residues. CDR1 SGDLS and CDR2 YYNGEE come from the germline V gene. For the CDR3, the DNA is TGTGCCAGCAGCGCAGTAGCAGCGTGGGAGGACATGGGAGGCACTGAAGCTTTCTTT. Encoded protein: CASSAVAAWEDMGGTEAFF.

This rearrangement joins TRBV18 to TRBJ1-4; D gene unclear. Germline lookup yields CDR1 KGHSH and CDR2 LQKENI. V was cut by 3 bases and J by 8 bases, with 10 bases left in between. The length of the CDR3 is 13 residues. CDR3 sequence: CASSPGIGEKLFF. The CDR3 DNA sequence: TGTGCCAGCTCACCCGGGATAGGCGAAAAACTGTTTTTT.

The chain employs TRBV5-1 and TRBJ2-3; TRBD2 aligns across 13 bases. Per the germline V gene, CDR1 is SGHRS and CDR2 is YFSETQ. This CDR3 has 16 amino acids. The V and J ends lost 2 bases and 6 bases, in that order; junction bases with no gene match: 6. In nucleotides, the CDR3 is TGCGCCAGCAGCTTAAGACTAGCGGGAGGTATTGATACGCAGTATTTT. This encodes CASSLRLAGGIDTQYF.

The CDR3 DNA reads TGCAGCGTCGCAAAAAGACAGGGGGCCTACGAGCAGTACTTC. As protein: CSVAKRQGAYEQYF. The chain carries TRBV29-1 and TRBJ2-7, with 9 bases that match TRBD1. The germline V gene encodes CDR1 SQVTM and CDR2 ANQGSEA. The CDR3 contains 14 residues. V lost 6 bases to trimming and J lost 2 bases; unmatched junction nucleotides: 8.

This clone was detected many times. V gene TRBV12-5 combines with J gene TRBJ2-5; 7 nucleotides align to TRBD2. This CDR3 is built from 12 residues. Trimming cost V 8 bases and J 5 bases; bases outside gene matches: 5. Germline V gene data show CDR1 as LGHNT and CDR2 as FRNRAP. CDR3 region: CASRGGRETQYF. The CDR3 DNA sequence: TGTGCTAGTCGGGGAGGGAGGGAGACCCAGTACTTC.

The chain joins TRBV10-1 to TRBJ2-3; 9 bases are a match to TRBD2. This CDR3 has 17 amino acids. In germline, CDR1 is WNHNN, CDR2 SYGVQD (reference sequence). The V segment lost 0 bases and the J segment 2 bases; nucleotides outside the gene matches: 6. The CDR3: CASSESGAGGLTDTQYF. The CDR3 DNA is TGCGCCAGCAGTGAGTCGGGAGCGGGGGGACTCACAGATACGCAGTATTTT.

The chain joins TRBV14 to TRBJ2-3, with D possibly TRBD2 on 5 matching bases. V was cut by 3 bases and J by 9 bases, with 13 bases left in between. Germline lookup yields CDR1 SGHDN and CDR2 FVKESK. The CDR3 length is 13 residues. DNA of the CDR3: TGTGCCAGCAGCCAGGGAGACCCGAGCACGCAGTATTTT. It translates to CASSQGDPSTQYF.